Listed below are T cell receptor beta chains from one sample, sequenced in a study of regulatory T cells in long-lasting Graves disease. TCRdb analysed the multiplex PCR reads with MiXCR anew, one entry per CDR3 protein. The data hold hundreds of thousands of distinct CDR3 sequences, with about 20% observed a single time. The sample here was peripheral blood mononuclear cells (PBMCs), taken when the disease was refractory, from a patient treated with antithyroid drugs. The source is a female donor with Graves disease. The CDR3 runs from the conserved cysteine through the conserved F or W. D genes are given only for firm matches. Clone size is given for some rows only: seen once, a few or many times, or a class if the clone is expanded.

D	V	J	size	DNA	CDR3
.	TRBV2	TRBJ1-1	.	TGTGCCAGCAGTGAATCTCCCGCTGGGTCCACTGAAGCTTTCTTT	CASSESPAGSTEAFF
.	TRBV20-1	TRBJ1-5	few	TGCAGTGCTAGAGGGGCCAAGATGAGCAATCAGCCCCAGCATTTT	CSARGAKMSNQPQHF
.	TRBV6-1	TRBJ1-1	.	TGTGCCAGCAGTCCTTCCCCGGTGTTAGATCCCACTGAAGCTTTCTTT	CASSPSPVLDPTEAFF
.	TRBV12-3/TRBV12-4	TRBJ2-1	.	TGTGCCAGCAGTTCGGGGGTTGAGCAGTTCTTC	CASSSGVEQFF
.	TRBV12-3/TRBV12-4	TRBJ2-7	many	TGTGCCAGCAGCCAATCTCTCAGACTACAACCTTCCTACGAGCAGTACTTC	CASSQSLRLQPSYEQYF
TRBD1	TRBV10-3	TRBJ2-7	many	TGTGCCATCAGACGGACAGGGGAAAACGAGCAGTACTTC	CAIRRTGENEQYF
.	TRBV9	TRBJ1-1	many	TGTGCCAGCAGCGGGCTGGCGGGGAACACTGAAGCTTTCTTT	CASSGLAGNTEAFF
TRBD1	TRBV30	TRBJ1-1	.	TGTGCCTGGAGTGCCGGACAGGGGCGGGCTGAAGCTTTCTTT	CAWSAGQGRAEAFF
.	TRBV15	TRBJ1-2	.	TGTGCCACCAGCAGAGATTCGGGAGCCCTGACGGGAGGCTACACCTTC	CATSRDSGALTGGYTF
.	TRBV11-3	TRBJ1-6	many	TGTGCCAGCAGCTTAAACCTTGGGGCACCCCTCCACTTT	CASSLNLGAPLHF
.	TRBV12-3/TRBV12-4	TRBJ1-2	many	TGTGCCAGCAGCCTAGGATACAGGGCTATGGATGGCTACACCTTC	CASSLGYRAMDGYTF